Listed below are T cell receptor beta chains from one sample, sequenced in a study of T cell responses to AZD1222 COVID-19 vaccine. Profiling relied on immunoSEQ multiplex PCR, and the TCRdb table lists in-frame clones only, not all of them. The table shows over 110,000 clones, with just over 90% occurring only once. Material: peripheral blood, obtained on day 0 of AZD1222 vaccination. The origin of the receptors is an adult in good health. The CDR3 runs from the conserved cysteine through the conserved F or W. Each record gives: V gene, J gene, CDR3 length, D gene, clone size, CDR3 protein, CDR3 DNA. D genes are given only for firm matches. Clone size is not always given. Where it is, it says once, few, many or a class for expanded clones.

TRBV19	TRBJ1-1	13	TRBD1	NA	CASRITGGTEAFF	TGTGCCAGTAGGATTACAGGGGGCACTGAAGCTTTCTTT
TRBV7-2	TRBJ1-5	14	NA	NA	CASSPHPGNQPQHF	TGTGCCAGCAGCCCCCATCCGGGCAATCAGCCCCAGCATTTT
TRBV7-2	TRBJ2-7	19	NA	NA	CASSLAINVGGLSSYEQYF	TGTGCCAGCAGCTTAGCTATTAATGTTGGCGGCCTGAGCTCCTACGAGCAGTACTTC
TRBV5-4	TRBJ2-1	15	NA	NA	CASSSALEASNEQFF	TGTGCCAGCAGCTCCGCCCTGGAGGCCAGCAATGAGCAGTTCTTC
TRBV19	TRBJ2-7	14	TRBD1	few	CASSPGQGINEQYF	TGTGCCAGTAGTCCGGGACAGGGGATAAACGAGCAGTACTTC
TRBV21-1	TRBJ2-3	15	NA	NA	CASSLAGGQTDTQYF	TGTGCCAGCAGCCTTGCCGGGGGGCAAACAGATACGCAGTATTTT
TRBV4-1	TRBJ2-5	15	NA	NA	CASSQWTVPELSQYF	TGCGCCAGCAGCCAATGGACAGTCCCTGAGTTGTCCCAGTACTTC
TRBV19	TRBJ1-3	18	NA	NA	CASSRNLIGASSGNTIYF	TGTGCCAGTAGTAGGAACTTAATTGGCGCCAGCTCTGGAAACACCATATATTTT
TRBV4-1	TRBJ1-3	15	NA	NA	CASSHYREVVNTIYF	TGCGCCAGCAGCCACTACAGGGAAGTAGTAAACACCATATATTTT
TRBV10-3	TRBJ2-7	15	TRBD1	NA	CAISARDRAAYEQYF	TGTGCCATCAGTGCCCGGGACAGGGCCGCTTACGAGCAGTACTTC
TRBV11-2	TRBJ1-1	11	NA	NA	CASSLGRGAFF	TGTGCCAGCAGCTTAGGGCGCGGGGCTTTCTTT
TRBV5-4	TRBJ2-7	13	NA	once	CASSLAGVPEQYF	TGTGCCAGCAGCTTGGCCGGGGTTCCCGAGCAGTACTTC